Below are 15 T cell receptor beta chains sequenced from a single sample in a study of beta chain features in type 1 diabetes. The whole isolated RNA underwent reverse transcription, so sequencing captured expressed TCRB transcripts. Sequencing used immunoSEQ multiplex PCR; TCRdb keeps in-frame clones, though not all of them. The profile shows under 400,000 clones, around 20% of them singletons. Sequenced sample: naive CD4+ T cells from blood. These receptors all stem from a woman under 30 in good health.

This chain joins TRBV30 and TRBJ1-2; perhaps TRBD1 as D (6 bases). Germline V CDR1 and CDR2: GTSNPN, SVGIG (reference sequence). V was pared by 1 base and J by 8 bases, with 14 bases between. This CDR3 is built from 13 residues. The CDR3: CAWSARQGYGYTF. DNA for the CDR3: TGTGCCTGGAGTGCGAGGCAGGGGTACGGCTACACCTTC.

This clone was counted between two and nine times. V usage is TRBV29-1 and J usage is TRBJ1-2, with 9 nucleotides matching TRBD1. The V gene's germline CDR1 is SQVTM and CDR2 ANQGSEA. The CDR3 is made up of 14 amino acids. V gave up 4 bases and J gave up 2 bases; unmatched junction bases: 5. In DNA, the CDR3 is TGCAGCGTTGGGGGACAGGGTAGGAACTATGGCTACACCTTC. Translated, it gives CSVGGQGRNYGYTF.

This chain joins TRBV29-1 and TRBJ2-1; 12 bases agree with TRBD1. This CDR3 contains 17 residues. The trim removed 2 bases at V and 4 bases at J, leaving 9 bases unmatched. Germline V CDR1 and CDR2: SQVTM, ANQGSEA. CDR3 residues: CSVEKVGQGASYNEQFF. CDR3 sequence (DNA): TGCAGCGTTGAAAAAGTGGGACAGGGGGCGAGTTACAATGAGCAGTTCTTC.

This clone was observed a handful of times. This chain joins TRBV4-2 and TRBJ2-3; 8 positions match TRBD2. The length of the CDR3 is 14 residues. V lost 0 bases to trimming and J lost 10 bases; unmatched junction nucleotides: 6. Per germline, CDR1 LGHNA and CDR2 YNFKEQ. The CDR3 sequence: CASSQEDRGGSQYF. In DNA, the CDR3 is TGTGCCAGCAGCCAAGAGGACCGCGGGGGGTCGCAGTATTTT.

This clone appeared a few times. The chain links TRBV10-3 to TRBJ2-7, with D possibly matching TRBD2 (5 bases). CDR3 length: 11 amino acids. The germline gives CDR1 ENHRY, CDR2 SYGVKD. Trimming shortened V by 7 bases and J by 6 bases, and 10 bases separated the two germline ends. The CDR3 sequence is CAIKGEGEQYF. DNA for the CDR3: TGTGCCATCAAGGGAGAGGGCGAGCAGTACTTC.

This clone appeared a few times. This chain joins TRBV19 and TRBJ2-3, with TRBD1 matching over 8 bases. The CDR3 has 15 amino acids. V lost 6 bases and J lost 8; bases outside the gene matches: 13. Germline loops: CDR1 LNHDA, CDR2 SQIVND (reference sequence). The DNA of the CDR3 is TGTGCCAGTAGCCTCCAGGGGGCTGGGGCACGTACGCAGTATTTT. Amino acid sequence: CASSLQGAGARTQYF.

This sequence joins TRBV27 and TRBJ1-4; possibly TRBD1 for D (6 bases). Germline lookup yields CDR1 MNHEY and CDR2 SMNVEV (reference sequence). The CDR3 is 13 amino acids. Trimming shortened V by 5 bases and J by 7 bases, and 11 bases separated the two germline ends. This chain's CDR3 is CASSRDRSEKLFF. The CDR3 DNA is TGTGCCAGCAGTCGCGACAGGAGTGAAAAACTGTTTTTT.

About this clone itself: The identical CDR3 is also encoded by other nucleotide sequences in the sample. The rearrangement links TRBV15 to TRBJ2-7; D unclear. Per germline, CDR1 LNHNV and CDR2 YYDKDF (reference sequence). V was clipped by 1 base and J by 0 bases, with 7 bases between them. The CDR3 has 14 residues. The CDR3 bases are TGTGCCACCAGCAGAGGCGGCAGCTCCTACGAGCAGTACTTC. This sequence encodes CATSRGGSSYEQYF.

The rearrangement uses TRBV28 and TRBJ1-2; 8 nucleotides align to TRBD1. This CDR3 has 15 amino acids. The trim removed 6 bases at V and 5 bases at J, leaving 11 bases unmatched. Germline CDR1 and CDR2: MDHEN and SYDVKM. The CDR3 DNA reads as TGTGCCAGCAGCCCAGCGGACAGGGAGAGATATGGCTACACCTTC. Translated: CASSPADRERYGYTF.

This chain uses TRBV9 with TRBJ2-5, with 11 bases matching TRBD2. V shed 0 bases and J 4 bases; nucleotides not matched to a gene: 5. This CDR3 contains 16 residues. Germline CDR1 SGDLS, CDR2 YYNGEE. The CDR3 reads CASSVEGLAGGETQYF. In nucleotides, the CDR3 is TGTGCCAGCAGCGTAGAGGGCCTAGCGGGGGGAGAGACCCAGTACTTC.

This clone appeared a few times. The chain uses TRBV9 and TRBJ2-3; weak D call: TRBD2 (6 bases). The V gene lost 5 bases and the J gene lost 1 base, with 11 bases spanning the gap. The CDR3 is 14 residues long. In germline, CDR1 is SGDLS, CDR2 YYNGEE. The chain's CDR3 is CASRRASGTDTQYF. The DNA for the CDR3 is TGTGCCAGCAGGAGGGCTAGCGGCACAGATACGCAGTATTTT.

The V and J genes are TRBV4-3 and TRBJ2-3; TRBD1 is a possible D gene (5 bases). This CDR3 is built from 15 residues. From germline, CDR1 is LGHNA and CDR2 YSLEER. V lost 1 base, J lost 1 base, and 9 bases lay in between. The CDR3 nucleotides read TGCGCCAGCAGCCAAGGGAGCAGGGGCACAGATACGCAGTATTTT. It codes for CASSQGSRGTDTQYF.

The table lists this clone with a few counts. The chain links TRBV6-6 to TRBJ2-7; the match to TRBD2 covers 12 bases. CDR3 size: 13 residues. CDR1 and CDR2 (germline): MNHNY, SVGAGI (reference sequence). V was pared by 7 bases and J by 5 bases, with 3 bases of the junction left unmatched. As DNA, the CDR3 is TGTGCCAGCACCCTAGCGGGAGGGGACGAGCAGTACTTC. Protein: CASTLAGGDEQYF.

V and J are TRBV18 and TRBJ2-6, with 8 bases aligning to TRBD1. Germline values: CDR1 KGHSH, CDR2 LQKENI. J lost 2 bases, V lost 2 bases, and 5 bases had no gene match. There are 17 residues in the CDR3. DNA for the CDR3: TGTGCCAGCTCACCAGTCCAGGGGGCAGCTGGGGCCAACGTCCTGACTTTC. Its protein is CASSPVQGAAGANVLTF.

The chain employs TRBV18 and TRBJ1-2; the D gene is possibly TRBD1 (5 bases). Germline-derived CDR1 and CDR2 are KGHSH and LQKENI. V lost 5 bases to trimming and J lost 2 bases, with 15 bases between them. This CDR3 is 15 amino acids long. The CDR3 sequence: CASSDAGPLNYGYTF. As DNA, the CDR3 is TGTGCCAGCTCAGACGCAGGGCCCCTCAACTATGGCTACACCTTC.